The 17 T cell receptor beta chains listed next were all sequenced from one sample in a study of blood T cell dynamics during melanoma immunotherapy. The data were produced by immunoSEQ multiplex PCR, yet TCRdb's version contains in-frame clones alone and is incomplete. The table records around 15,000 clones, about 94% of them present only once. Time point in this sample: week 3, after first cycle of checkpoint inhibitor. Sequences were derived from effector memory CD8+ T cells from blood, sampled from a patient treated with checkpoint blockade. All receptors come from a human donor with melanoma.

The chain employs TRBV7-9 and TRBJ2-1; no clear D gene. Looked up from germline, CDR1 is SEHNR and CDR2 is FQNEAQ (reference sequence). The CDR3 contains 11 residues. V lost 5 bases and J 10 bases, leaving 9 bases between the germline ends. DNA for the CDR3: TGTGCCAGCAGCCCACCACAGGAGCAGTTCTTC. Encoded protein: CASSPPQEQFF.

The chain uses TRBV11-2 and TRBJ2-7, with TRBD2 matching over 10 bases. V trimming: 2 bases; J trimming: 1 base; junction bases outside the gene matches: 8. The germline V gene encodes CDR1 SGHAT and CDR2 FQNNGV. The CDR3 contains 17 residues. For the CDR3, the DNA is TGTGCCAGCAGCTTATCGGTACTAGCGGGGAATTCCTACGAGCAGTACTTC. This translates into CASSLSVLAGNSYEQYF. Looking up the rest from reference TRBV11-2 and TRBJ2-7 gives the full variable domain: EAGVAQSPRYKIIEKRQSVAFWCNPISGHATLYWYQQILGQGPKLLIQFQNNGVVDDSQLPKDRFSAERLKGVDSTLKIQPAKLEDSAVYLCASSLSVLAGNSYEQYFGPGTRLTVT.

J is TRBJ2-7 and V is TRBV18, with 10 bases aligning to TRBD1. Germline CDR1 reads KGHSH; CDR2 reads LQKENI. V was pared by 1 base and J by 2 bases, with 2 bases of the junction left unmatched. The CDR3 runs 15 residues. CDR3 residues: CASSPLGQGAYEQYF. The CDR3 nucleotides are TGTGCCAGCTCACCACTTGGACAGGGGGCCTACGAGCAGTACTTC.

This clone was picked up one time. The chain links TRBV13 to TRBJ2-7, with 8 bases lining up with TRBD2. Germline trimming cut 2 bases from V and 3 bases from J; bases unmatched to any gene: 6. Germline CDR1 and CDR2: PRHDT and FYEKMQ (reference sequence). The CDR3 extends over 15 amino acids. The CDR3 sequence is CASSLWSGSGYEQYF. The CDR3 region has the DNA TGTGCCAGCAGCTTATGGAGCGGGAGCGGCTACGAGCAGTACTTC.

The V gene is TRBV2, the J gene TRBJ2-1; D is unresolved. Trimming took off 7 bases at V and 12 bases at J, with 4 bases between the two ends. From germline, CDR1 is SNHLY and CDR2 FYNNEI. This CDR3 has 8 amino acids. The CDR3 loop reads CASIGQFF. CDR3 nucleotide sequence: TGTGCCAGCATAGGGCAGTTCTTC.

The chain carries TRBV9 and TRBJ2-1, with 9 bases fitting TRBD2. The CDR3 contains 16 residues. V lost 2 bases, J lost 6 bases, and 9 bases stayed unmatched. Germline values: CDR1 SGDLS, CDR2 YYNGEE. In nucleotides, the CDR3 is TGTGCCAGCAGCGTCCATAGCGGGAGTCAGCGCAATGAGCAGTTCTTC. Its protein is CASSVHSGSQRNEQFF.

The V call is TRBV4-1, the J call TRBJ2-1, with 7 positions matching TRBD2. The CDR3 contains 16 residues. Losses at the gene ends were 0 bases for V and 0 bases for J; bases not matched to a gene: 2. CDR1 MGHRA and CDR2 YSYEKL come from the germline V gene. Here the CDR3 reads CASSQERGSSYNEQFF. In DNA, the CDR3 is TGCGCCAGCAGCCAAGAACGCGGGAGCTCCTACAATGAGCAGTTCTTC.

The chain links TRBV19 to TRBJ2-3; D possibly corresponds to TRBD2 (5 bases). Germline V gene data show CDR1 as LNHDA and CDR2 as SQIVND (reference sequence). V was pared by 4 bases and J by 0 bases, with 5 bases between. CDR3 length: 13 amino acids. DNA for the CDR3: TGTGCCAGTAGTAGCGGGAGCACAGATACGCAGTATTTT. This encodes CASSSGSTDTQYF.

The CDR3 loop is CASSVGGGAYNEQFF. CDR3 in DNA: TGTGCCAGCAGCGTAGGGGGTGGGGCCTACAATGAGCAGTTCTTC. This chain uses TRBV9 with TRBJ2-1; unclear D gene. Germline values: CDR1 SGDLS, CDR2 YYNGEE. CDR3 length: 15 residues. The germline V and J ends were trimmed by 0 bases and 2 bases, with 9 bases remaining between them.

This chain links TRBV10-3 with TRBJ1-5; D perhaps matches TRBD1 (5 bases). V lost 3 bases and J lost 3, with 12 bases in between. CDR1 and CDR2 from the germline V gene are ENHRY and SYGVKD. There are 15 residues in the CDR3. The CDR3 sequence is CAISDPDSPNQPQHF. The CDR3 DNA is TGTGCCATCAGTGACCCCGACAGCCCCAATCAGCCCCAGCATTTT.

This chain links TRBV7-6 with TRBJ2-7; 9 positions match TRBD1. V lost 5 bases and J lost 0; bases outside the gene matches: 5. Germline assignment: CDR1 SGHVS and CDR2 FNYEAQ. CDR3 length: 15 amino acids. CDR3 coding DNA: TGTGCCAGCAGCCGGGGGACAGGGAGCTCCTACGAGCAGTACTTC. It codes for CASSRGTGSSYEQYF.

The rearrangement joins TRBV5-1 to TRBJ2-1; TRBD1 agrees at 8 bases. The V and J ends lost 4 bases and 6 bases, in that order; junction bases with no gene match: 9. There are 15 residues in the CDR3. Germline V gene lookup returns CDR1 SGHRS and CDR2 YFSETQ. CDR3 sequence (DNA): TGCGCCAGCAGCACGGACAGGGAAATTATCAATGAGCAGTTCTTC. Protein: CASSTDREIINEQFF.

The chain uses TRBV9 and TRBJ2-2; possibly TRBD1 for D (5 bases). This CDR3 spans 17 amino acids. With 0 bases removed from V and 5 bases from J, the gap between germline ends came to 17 bases. Germline V gene sequence: CDR1 SGDLS, CDR2 YYNGEE. CDR3 sequence: CASSVEGWAGLTGELFF. Here the CDR3 DNA reads TGTGCCAGCAGCGTAGAAGGATGGGCAGGGCTAACCGGGGAGCTGTTTTTT. The variable domain in full, completed from reference TRBV9 and TRBJ2-2, reads DSGVTQTPKHLITATGQRVTLRCSPRSGDLSVYWYQQSLDQGLQFLIQYYNGEERAKGNILERFSAQQFPDLHSELNLSSLELGDSALYFCASSVEGWAGLTGELFFGEGSRLTVL.

The chain recombines TRBV28 with TRBJ1-1, with D hard to call. CDR3 size: 13 residues. V gave up 2 bases and J gave up 3 bases, with 7 bases separating them. The germline V gene encodes CDR1 MDHEN and CDR2 SYDVKM. The CDR3 DNA reads as TGTGCCAGCAGTTTACTGGTGGACACTGAAGCTTTCTTT. The encoded protein is CASSLLVDTEAFF.

The V call is TRBV16, the J call TRBJ2-7; maybe TRBD1 (5 bases). The V gene lost 0 bases and the J gene lost 5 bases, with 17 bases spanning the gap. CDR3 length: 16 residues. Germline V gene lookup returns CDR1 KGHSY and CDR2 FQNENV. This chain's CDR3 is CASSQSGVSLSDEQYF. As DNA, the CDR3 is TGTGCCAGCAGCCAATCAGGGGTCTCCTTATCGGACGAGCAGTACTTC.

The rearrangement uses TRBV7-9 and TRBJ2-1, with TRBD2 identical over 8 bases. V lost 5 bases, J lost 4 bases, and 10 bases stayed unmatched. The germline gives CDR1 SEHNR, CDR2 FQNEAQ (reference sequence). The CDR3 spans 16 residues. The CDR3 DNA reads TGTGCCAGCAGCCCCCGAGCGGGAGCTTCTTACAATGAGCAGTTCTTC. This encodes CASSPRAGASYNEQFF. The full variable domain, in which reference TRBV7-9 and TRBJ2-1 provide the parts outside the CDR3, is DTGVSQNPRHKITKRGQNVTFRCDPISEHNRLYWYRQTLGQGPEFLTYFQNEAQLEKSRLLSDRFSAERPKGSFSTLEIQRTEQGDSAMYLCASSPRAGASYNEQFFGPGTRLTVL.

The chain's CDR3 is CASSIGEGNQPQHF. Here the CDR3 DNA reads TGTGCCAGTAGTATAGGCGAGGGGAATCAGCCCCAGCATTTT. The chain employs TRBV19 and TRBJ1-5, with D possibly being TRBD1 (5 bases). The V and J ends lost 1 base and 4 bases respectively, with 8 bases between them. The CDR3 totals 14 residues. In germline, CDR1 is LNHDA, CDR2 SQIVND (reference sequence).